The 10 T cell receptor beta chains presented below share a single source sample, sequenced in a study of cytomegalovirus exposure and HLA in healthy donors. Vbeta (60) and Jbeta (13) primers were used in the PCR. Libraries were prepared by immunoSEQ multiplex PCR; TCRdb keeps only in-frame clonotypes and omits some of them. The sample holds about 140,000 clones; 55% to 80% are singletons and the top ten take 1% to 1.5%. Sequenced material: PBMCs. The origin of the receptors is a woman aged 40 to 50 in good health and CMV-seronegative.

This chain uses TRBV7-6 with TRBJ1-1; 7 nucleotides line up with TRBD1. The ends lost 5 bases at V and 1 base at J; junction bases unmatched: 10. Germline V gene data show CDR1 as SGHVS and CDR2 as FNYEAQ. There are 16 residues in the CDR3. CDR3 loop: CASSPTARQGNTEAFF. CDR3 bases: TGTGCCAGCAGCCCCACGGCTCGACAGGGGAACACTGAAGCTTTCTTT.

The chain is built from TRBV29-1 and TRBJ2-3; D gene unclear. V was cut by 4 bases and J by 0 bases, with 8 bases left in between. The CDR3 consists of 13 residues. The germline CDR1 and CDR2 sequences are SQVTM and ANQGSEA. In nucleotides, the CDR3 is TGCAGCGTTGTCGCAGAAAGCACAGATACGCAGTATTTT. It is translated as CSVVAESTDTQYF.

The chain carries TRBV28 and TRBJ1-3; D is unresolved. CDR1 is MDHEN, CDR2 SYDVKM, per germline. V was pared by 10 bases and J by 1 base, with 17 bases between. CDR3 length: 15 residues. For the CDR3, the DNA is TGTGCCAACAGCCCGGCTGCGGGTTCTGGAAACACCATATATTTT. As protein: CANSPAAGSGNTIYF.

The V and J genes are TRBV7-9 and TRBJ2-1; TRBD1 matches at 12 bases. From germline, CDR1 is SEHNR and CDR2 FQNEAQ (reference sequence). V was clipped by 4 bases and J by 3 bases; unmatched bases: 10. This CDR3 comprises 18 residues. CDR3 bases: TGTGCCAGCAGCTCCCGGGACAGGGGGCGCTTCGGCTACAATGAGCAGTTCTTC. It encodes CASSSRDRGRFGYNEQFF.

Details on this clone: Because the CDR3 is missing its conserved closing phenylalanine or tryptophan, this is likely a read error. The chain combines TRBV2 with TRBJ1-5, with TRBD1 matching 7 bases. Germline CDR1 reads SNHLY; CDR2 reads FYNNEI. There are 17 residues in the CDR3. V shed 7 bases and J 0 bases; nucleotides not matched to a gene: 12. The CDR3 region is CASKKRDSRYSNQPQHS. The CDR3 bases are TGTGCCAGCAAAAAGAGGGACAGCCGTTATAGCAATCAGCCCCAGCATTCT.

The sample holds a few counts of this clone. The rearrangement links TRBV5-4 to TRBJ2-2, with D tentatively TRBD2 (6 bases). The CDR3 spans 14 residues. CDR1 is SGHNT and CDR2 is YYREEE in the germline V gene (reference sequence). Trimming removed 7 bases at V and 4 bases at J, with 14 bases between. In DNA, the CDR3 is TGTGCCAGCCACCCCCCCGGGGGCACCGGGGAGCTGTTTTTT. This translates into CASHPPGGTGELFF.

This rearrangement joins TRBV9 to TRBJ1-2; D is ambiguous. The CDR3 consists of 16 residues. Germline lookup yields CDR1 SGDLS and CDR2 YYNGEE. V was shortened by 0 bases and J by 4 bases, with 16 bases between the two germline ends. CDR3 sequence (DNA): TGTGCCAGCAGCGTAGCCCCCCTTCGACAAGTCTATGGCTACACCTTC. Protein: CASSVAPLRQVYGYTF. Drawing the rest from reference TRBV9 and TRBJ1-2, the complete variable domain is DSGVTQTPKHLITATGQRVTLRCSPRSGDLSVYWYQQSLDQGLQFLIQYYNGEERAKGNILERFSAQQFPDLHSELNLSSLELGDSALYFCASSVAPLRQVYGYTFGSGTRLTVV.

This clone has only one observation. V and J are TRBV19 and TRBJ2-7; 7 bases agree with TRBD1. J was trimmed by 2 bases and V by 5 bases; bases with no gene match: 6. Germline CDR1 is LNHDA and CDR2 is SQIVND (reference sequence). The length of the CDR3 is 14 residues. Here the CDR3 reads CASSQTGTAYEQYF. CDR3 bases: TGTGCCAGTAGTCAGACAGGGACGGCCTACGAGCAGTACTTC.

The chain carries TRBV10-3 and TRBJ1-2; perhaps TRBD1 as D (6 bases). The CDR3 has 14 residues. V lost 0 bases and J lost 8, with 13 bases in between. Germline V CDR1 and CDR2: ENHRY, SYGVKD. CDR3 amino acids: CAISESMGARGYTF. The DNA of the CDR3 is TGTGCCATCAGTGAGTCGATGGGGGCTCGGGGCTACACCTTC.

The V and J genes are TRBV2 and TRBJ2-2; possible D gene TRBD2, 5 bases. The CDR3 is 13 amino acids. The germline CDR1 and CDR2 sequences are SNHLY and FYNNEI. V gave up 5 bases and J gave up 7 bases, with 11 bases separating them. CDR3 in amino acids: CASSTFRGGELFF. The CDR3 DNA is TGTGCCAGCAGTACATTCCGGGGCGGGGAGCTGTTTTTT. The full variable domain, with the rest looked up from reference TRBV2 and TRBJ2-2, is EPEVTQTPSHQVTQMGQEVILRCVPISNHLYFYWYRQILGQKVEFLVSFYNNEISEKSEIFDDQFSVERPDGSNFTLKIRSTKLEDSAMYFCASSTFRGGELFFGEGSRLTVL.